One sample yielded the 25 T cell receptor beta chains listed below, sequenced in a study of T cell responses to AZD1222 COVID-19 vaccine. Assay: immunoSEQ multiplex PCR; the TCRdb copy retains only in-frame clones and omits some. The table has approximately 160,000 clones, approximately 89% seen once. The starting material was peripheral blood, obtained on day 0 of AZD1222 vaccination. All receptors derive from an adult in good health.

The chain uses TRBV6-5 and TRBJ1-5, with 8 bases lining up with TRBD1. CDR1 is MNHEY and CDR2 is SVGAGI in the germline V gene. This CDR3 region has 14 residues. V was pared by 8 bases and J by 4 bases, with 7 bases of the junction left unmatched. CDR3 region: CASDQTGGNQPQHF. CDR3 in DNA: TGTGCCAGCGACCAAACAGGGGGAAATCAGCCCCAGCATTTT.

This clone was seen just once. The CDR3 region is CASSQHWSSGANVLTF. The CDR3 nucleotides are TGTGCCAGCAGCCAACACTGGAGCTCTGGGGCCAACGTCCTGACTTTC. The chain links TRBV14 to TRBJ2-6; D is uncertain. CDR1 SGHDN and CDR2 FVKESK come from the germline V gene. The germline V and J ends were trimmed by 2 bases and 0 bases, with 8 bases remaining between them. This CDR3 region has 16 residues.

The chain joins TRBV9 to TRBJ2-7, with D tentatively TRBD2 (5 bases). The length of the CDR3 is 14 residues. Looked up from germline, CDR1 is SGDLS and CDR2 is YYNGEE. Trimming removed 5 bases at V and 4 bases at J, with 16 bases between. CDR3 residues: CASSSFLGGYEQYF. DNA for the CDR3: TGTGCCAGCAGTTCTTTCTTAGGCGGGTACGAGCAGTACTTC.

The chain combines TRBV5-1 with TRBJ1-3; D unclear. The CDR3 is 15 residues long. Germline loops: CDR1 SGHRS, CDR2 YFSETQ. The V end lost 0 bases, the J end lost 4 bases, and 11 bases lay between the germline ends. The CDR3 DNA follows: TGCGCCAGCAGCTTGGTGGCCTCGAGAGGAAACACCATATATTTT. It codes for CASSLVASRGNTIYF.

The CDR3 region is CASSQVDRATSGSTGELFF. CDR3 bases: TGTGCCAGCAGCCAAGTTGACAGGGCTACTAGCGGGAGCACCGGGGAGCTGTTTTTT. The chain recombines TRBV3-1 (or the pseudogene TRBV3-2) with TRBJ2-2; 11 nucleotides agree with TRBD2. The CDR3 is made up of 19 amino acids. Trimming took 1 base from V and 4 from J; bases not matched to a gene: 11. The germline V gene encodes CDR1 LGHDT and CDR2 YNNKEL (reference sequence).

The CDR3 is CASSQDWTASGPQHF. The CDR3 DNA is TGCGCCAGCAGCCAAGATTGGACAGCCTCAGGGCCCCAGCATTTT. The chain links TRBV4-3 to TRBJ1-5; tentative D call: TRBD1 (6 bases). The V end lost 0 bases, the J end lost 9 bases, and 15 bases lay between the germline ends. Germline values: CDR1 LGHNA, CDR2 YSLEER. The CDR3 is made up of 15 amino acids.

CDR3 bases: TGTGCCAGCAGTTCTGGCGGTACCTACGAGCAGTACTTC. Translation: CASSSGGTYEQYF. The V gene is TRBV6-5, the J gene TRBJ2-7; D is undetermined. This CDR3 is 13 amino acids long. Germline V gene lookup returns CDR1 MNHEY and CDR2 SVGAGI. The V end lost 4 bases, the J end lost 2 bases, and 9 bases lay between the germline ends.

Here the CDR3 reads CASSTPGQVYGYTF. The CDR3, as DNA: TGTGCCAGTAGTACTCCGGGACAGGTCTATGGCTACACCTTC. The chain has TRBV19 and TRBJ1-2, with TRBD1 identical over 8 bases. This CDR3 comprises 14 residues. The germline V gene encodes CDR1 LNHDA and CDR2 SQIVND (reference sequence). After removal of 4 bases from V and 4 bases from J, the junction contained 5 bases not matched to a gene.

The V and J genes are TRBV4-1 and TRBJ1-2; 7 bases align to TRBD1. The CDR3 extends over 14 amino acids. Germline V CDR1 and CDR2: MGHRA, YSYEKL. The junction had 3 bases not matched to a gene; V was cut back by 0 bases and J by 5 bases. CDR3 DNA: TGCGCCAGCAGCCAAGATTCAGGGGGATATGGCTACACCTTC. Translated, it gives CASSQDSGGYGYTF.

The rearrangement links TRBV10-3 to TRBJ1-5; 7 nucleotides match TRBD1. Trimming cost V 3 bases and J 9 bases; bases outside gene matches: 8. This CDR3 is 14 amino acids long. The V gene's germline CDR1 is ENHRY and CDR2 SYGVKD. CDR3 amino acids: CAISENRGAGPQHF. Written as DNA, the CDR3 is TGTGCCATCAGTGAAAACAGGGGAGCGGGGCCCCAGCATTTT.

This chain links TRBV28 with TRBJ2-7; 14 bases are a match to TRBD2. V shed 7 bases and J 6 bases; nucleotides not matched to a gene: 5. CDR1 and CDR2 from the germline V gene are MDHEN and SYDVKM. The CDR3 has 14 residues. The CDR3 loop reads CASTGLAGAFEQYF. The CDR3 nucleotides read TGTGCCAGCACGGGACTAGCGGGAGCTTTCGAGCAGTACTTC.

The gene calls are TRBV6-2 or TRBV6-3 and TRBJ1-5; D is possibly TRBD1 (5 bases). Germline lookup yields CDR1 MNHEY and CDR2 SVGEGT. CDR3 length: 15 amino acids. Trimming took off 4 bases at V and 1 base at J, with 11 bases between the two ends. In nucleotides, the CDR3 is TGTGCCAGCAGTTCCGGGGGAAGGAGCAATCAGCCCCAGCATTTT. Translated, it gives CASSSGGRSNQPQHF.

This chain connects TRBV5-3 to TRBJ2-7, with D uncertain. TRBV5-3 is flagged as an ORF with uncertain function. Between the trimmed V and J ends, which lost 5 bases and 3 bases, there was a span of 15 bases. The CDR3 has 14 amino acids. CDR3 nucleotide sequence: TGTGCCAGAAGTCTTATGGCCTCGGGCTACGAGCAGTACTTC. Translating it yields CARSLMASGYEQYF.

The chain links TRBV19 to TRBJ2-7; tentatively, D is TRBD1 (5 bases). Germline assignment: CDR1 LNHDA and CDR2 SQIVND (reference sequence). V was shortened by 6 bases and J by 7 bases, with 22 bases between the two germline ends. The CDR3 totals 15 residues. CDR3 sequence (DNA): TGTGCCAGTAGGAATTCTTTTGACAGTTATACAGAGCAGTACTTC. Its translation is CASRNSFDSYTEQYF.

The J gene is TRBJ1-1, the V gene TRBV16; possible D gene TRBD1, 5 bases. The germline V gene encodes CDR1 KGHSY and CDR2 FQNENV. The CDR3 extends over 11 amino acids. Between the trimmed V and J ends, which lost 4 bases and 7 bases, there was a span of 7 bases. CDR3 amino acids: CASSLQDEAFF. CDR3 nucleotide sequence: TGTGCCAGCAGCCTACAGGATGAAGCTTTCTTT. The complete variable domain, with remaining parts taken from reference TRBV16 and TRBJ1-1, reads GEEVAQTPKHLVRGEGQKAKLYCAPIKGHSYVFWYQQVLKNEFKFLISFQNENVFDETGMPKERFSAKCLPNSPCSLEIQATKLEDSAVYFCASSLQDEAFFGQGTRLTVV.

The chain has TRBV5-6 and TRBJ2-2, with unresolved D. From germline, CDR1 is SGHDT and CDR2 YYEEEE. The ends were cut back, 6 bases at V and 3 bases at J, with 18 bases in the middle. The CDR3 spans 16 residues. Written as DNA, the CDR3 is TGTGCCAGCACCCGGCGAGAGGCTTCGTACACCGGGGAGCTGTTTTTT. Translating it yields CASTRREASYTGELFF.

This clone occurred a few times. V and J are TRBV6-2 or TRBV6-3 and TRBJ2-6; D not certain. Germline-derived CDR1 and CDR2 are MNHEY and SVGEGT. V lost 3 bases and J 1 base, leaving 7 bases between the germline ends. The CDR3 consists of 15 residues. The CDR3 reads CASSYVESGANVLTF. CDR3 sequence (DNA): TGTGCCAGCAGTTATGTCGAGTCTGGGGCCAACGTCCTGACTTTC.

The chain has TRBV30 and TRBJ2-2; D might be TRBD2 (7 bases). This CDR3 has 19 residues. Deletions cut 3 bases from V and 0 bases from J, with 23 bases between. Germline CDR1 and CDR2: GTSNPN and SVGIG (reference sequence). CDR3 protein: CAWSKGGVPGISNTGELFF. In DNA, the CDR3 is TGTGCCTGGAGCAAGGGGGGGGTCCCCGGAATCTCGAACACCGGGGAGCTGTTTTTT.

The chain employs TRBV6-6 and TRBJ1-1, with D unresolved. This CDR3 comprises 15 residues. V was clipped by 6 bases and J by 1 base, with 15 bases between them. The V gene's germline CDR1 is MNHNY and CDR2 SVGAGI (reference sequence). The CDR3 sequence is CASSPGAGPNTEAFF. The CDR3 DNA sequence: TGTGCCAGCAGCCCGGGCGCTGGCCCGAACACTGAAGCTTTCTTT.

The chain links TRBV11-1 to TRBJ1-1, with TRBD1 identical over 8 bases. This CDR3 is 14 amino acids long. Germline CDR1 reads SGHAT; CDR2 reads FQDESV (reference sequence). Trimming took 3 bases from V and 4 from J; bases not matched to a gene: 4. The CDR3 DNA reads TGTGCCAGCAGCTTCCATACAGGGGGCACTGAAGCTTTCTTT. Encoded protein: CASSFHTGGTEAFF.

This chain connects TRBV4-3 to TRBJ1-4; TRBD1 is a possible D gene (6 bases). The CDR3 covers 16 residues. The V end was cut by 3 bases, the J end by 5 bases, with 16 bases between. The germline V gene has CDR1 LGHNA and CDR2 YSLEER. The CDR3 here is CASSQSGGAWNEKLFF. CDR3 DNA: TGCGCCAGCAGCCAGAGCGGGGGGGCATGGAATGAAAAACTGTTTTTT.

V usage is TRBV19 and J usage is TRBJ2-5; tentative D call: TRBD1 (6 bases). There are 14 residues in the CDR3. The germline gives CDR1 LNHDA, CDR2 SQIVND (reference sequence). V was pared by 2 bases and J by 4 bases, with 11 bases between. The CDR3 DNA is TGTGCCAGTAGTATAACAGGGTCCGGAGAGACCCAGTACTTC. Residues: CASSITGSGETQYF.

This sequence joins TRBV7-2 and TRBJ2-4; possibly TRBD1 for D (6 bases). V was cut by 3 bases and J by 0 bases, with 18 bases left in between. Germline V gene sequence: CDR1 SGHTA, CDR2 FQGNSA. This CDR3 spans 18 amino acids. The CDR3 nucleotides read TGTGCCAGCAGCTTTCGCCCTACAGGGACCCTAGCCAAAAACATTCAGTACTTC. Its translation: CASSFRPTGTLAKNIQYF.

This rearrangement joins TRBV19 to TRBJ1-2; D is unclear. CDR1 and CDR2 (germline): LNHDA, SQIVND (reference sequence). V was trimmed by 4 bases and J by 4 bases, leaving 10 bases between them. This CDR3 has 13 residues. In DNA form, the CDR3 reads TGTGCCAGTAGTAATCCCCCCCTCTATGGCTACACCTTC. This gives the protein CASSNPPLYGYTF.

The chain combines TRBV10-3 with TRBJ1-1; 7 nucleotides align to TRBD1. CDR3 size: 16 residues. Germline lookup yields CDR1 ENHRY and CDR2 SYGVKD. Losses at the gene ends were 2 bases for V and 2 bases for J; bases not matched to a gene: 8. CDR3 coding DNA: TGTGCCATCAGTGAGAACCCCCGGGACAGTAACACTGAAGCTTTCTTT. It yields the protein CAISENPRDSNTEAFF.